Presented here are 2 T cell receptor beta chains from one specimen sequenced in a study of T cells in Graves' hyperthyroidism and ophthalmopathy. RNA transcripts served as the template for amplifying TCR beta CDR3 regions. Initially, a first-round RT-PCR of the TCR CDR3 employed the HTBI primer set. TCRdb re-called the multiplex PCR reads through MiXCR, storing one row per CDR3 protein. This table has over 250,000 distinct CDR3 sequences, roughly 20% appearing once. The material sequenced was blood. The receptors originated from a man younger than 40 with Graves' ophthalmopathy.

This clonotype turned up a few times. The gene calls are TRBV7-3 and TRBJ2-2; unclear D gene. The CDR3 extends over 13 amino acids. The V gene's germline CDR1 is SGHTA and CDR2 FQGTGA. V dropped 5 bases and J dropped 8 bases, with 12 bases sitting between them. The CDR3 reads CASSTFPPGELFF. In DNA, the CDR3 is TGTGCCAGCAGCACCTTCCCCCCGGGGGAGCTGTTTTTT.

The rearrangement uses TRBV5-1 and TRBJ2-5; the D is unclear. V was pared by 4 bases and J by 4 bases, with 5 bases between. The CDR3 runs 11 residues. CDR1 is SGHRS, CDR2 YFSETQ, per germline. The CDR3 here is CASSVGETQYF. In nucleotides, the CDR3 is TGCGCCAGCAGCGTTGGAGAGACCCAGTACTTC.